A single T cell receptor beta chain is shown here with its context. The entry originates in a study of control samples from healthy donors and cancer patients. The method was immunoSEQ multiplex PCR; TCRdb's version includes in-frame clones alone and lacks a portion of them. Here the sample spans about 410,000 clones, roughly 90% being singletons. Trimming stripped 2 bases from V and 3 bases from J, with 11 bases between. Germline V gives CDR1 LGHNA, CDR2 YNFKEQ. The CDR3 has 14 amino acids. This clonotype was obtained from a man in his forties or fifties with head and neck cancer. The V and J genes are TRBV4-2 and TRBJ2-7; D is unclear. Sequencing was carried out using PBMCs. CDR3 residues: CASSQLEVDYEQYF. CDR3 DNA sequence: TGTGCCAGCAGCCAATTAGAAGTCGACTACGAGCAGTACTTC.